This T cell receptor (beta chain) comes out of a study of T cell responses to AZD1222 COVID-19 vaccine. The V gene end was trimmed by 4 bases and the J gene end by 8 bases; junction bases not matched to a gene: 4. This CDR3 is 12 amino acids long. Germline-derived CDR1 and CDR2 are SNHLY and FYNNEI. TCRdb's copy holds only in-frame clones and misses some; the assay was immunoSEQ multiplex PCR. The table lists more than 120,000 clones, 85% to 95% of them singletons. The clonotype was recovered from an adult who received the AZD1222 COVID-19 vaccine. The sequencing used peripheral blood, collected 28 days after the second AZD1222 dose. This rearrangement joins TRBV2 to TRBJ1-2; 7 nucleotides agree with TRBD1. CDR3 nucleotides: TGTGCCAGCAGTGGGGACAGTAAAGGCTACACCTTC. Residues: CASSGDSKGYTF.